This T cell receptor (beta chain) was captured in a study of OX40 agonist ivuxolimab in advanced cancers. Produced via immunoSEQ multiplex PCR; TCRdb's table is partial and in-frame only. Seen here are approximately 79,000 clones, around 87% observed once, and the top ten hold under 3%. CDR1 is KGHSH, CDR2 LQKENI, per germline. Trimming cost V 3 bases and J 5 bases, with 12 bases left between them. This CDR3 region has 14 residues. The chain has TRBV18 and TRBJ2-3; D uncertain. The material was CD4+ or CD8+ T cells sorted from blood, obtained in a trial of the OX40 agonist ivuxolimab. The source of this sequence is an adult with an advanced solid tumor such as melanoma, head and neck, liver or kidney cancer. CDR3 DNA: TGTGCCAGCTCACCTGCACAGAACAGAGATACGCAGTATTTT. Translated: CASSPAQNRDTQYF. Filled out from reference TRBV18 and TRBJ2-3, the complete variable domain reads NAGVMQNPRHLVRRRGQEARLRCSPMKGHSHVYWYRQLPEEGLKFMVYLQKENIIDESGMPKERFSAEFPKEGPSILRIQQVVRGDSAAYFCASSPAQNRDTQYFGPGTRLTVL.